This TCR beta chain was captured in a study of blood T cells in healthy people across ages. Broader study findings: Diversity estimated from one million T cells was considered an underestimate.

The second PCR ran roughly 7 to 12 cycles with a sample-barcoded 5' primer and J-beta primers. Via MiXCR, TCRdb re-called the 5' RACE reads, giving one row per CDR3 protein. This table has some 1 million distinct CDR3 sequences, 45% appearing once. Points on this clonotype: As yet, its antigen is unknown.

Each sample gave at least 7 million isolated PBMCs. Per the germline V gene, CDR1 is SGHRS and CDR2 is YFSETQ. The CDR3 covers 13 residues. The ends were cut back, 0 bases at V and 6 bases at J, with 9 bases in the middle. Sample: blood. This clonotype was sampled from a woman aged 55-75 years in good health. This chain uses TRBV5-1 with TRBJ1-2; D uncertain. The CDR3 spells CASSLGTEDGYTF. The DNA of the CDR3 is TGCGCCAGCAGCTTGGGGACGGAAGATGGCTACACCTTC.